One TCR beta chain is described in this entry. Its antigen is still unknown. The germline V and J ends were trimmed by 5 bases and 2 bases, with 10 bases remaining between them. Germline V gene sequence: CDR1 MNHEY, CDR2 SMNVEV (reference sequence). CDR3 length: 13 amino acids. The data derive from a study of T cell responses to AZD1222 COVID-19 vaccine. The assay was immunoSEQ multiplex PCR, and TCRdb's table has in-frame clones only and misses some. The sample records fewer than 150,000 clones, around 92% being singletons. Study-wide points: At 160-218 and 743-854, vaccine-associated CD4 TCRs were dominant, and they spanned spike. Of spike-specific TCRs, nearly half reportedly target regions left unmutated in variants.

The material sequenced was peripheral blood, taken 28 days after the second AZD1222 dose. The chain combines TRBV27 with TRBJ2-7; possibly TRBD1 for D (6 bases). This TCR came from an adult who received the AZD1222 COVID-19 vaccine. The CDR3 region is CASSRRDTYEQYF. CDR3 nucleotide sequence: TGTGCCAGCAGTCGCCGGGACACCTACGAGCAGTACTTC.